This T cell receptor (beta chain) originates from a study of blood T cells in healthy people across ages. Across the whole study: Per two T cells, about one barcoded beta molecule was captured through template switching.

Points from the study as a whole: Observed TCR beta diversity showed a strong correlation with the percentage of naive T cells as measured by flow cytometry.

Remarks on this clonotype: Its antigen is unknown.

The second PCR ran roughly 6 to 11 cycles with a sample-barcoded 5' primer and J-beta primers. Tags on each cDNA molecule came from a template-switch adaptor with 12 random nucleotides. TCRdb passed the 5' RACE reads through MiXCR, listing each CDR3 protein once. The sample has over 600,000 distinct CDR3 sequences, roughly 21% seen once; the top ten hold roughly 3.6%. Germline V lookup: CDR1 DFQATT, CDR2 SNEGSKA (reference sequence). The V and J ends lost 5 bases and 0 bases, in that order; junction bases with no gene match: 3. This CDR3 is built from 13 residues. J is TRBJ2-5 and V is TRBV20-1; 7 bases line up with TRBD2. The receptor's source is a man between 70 and 80 years old in good health. The sequencing sample was made of blood. The chain's CDR3 is CSALAAYQETQYF. The CDR3 DNA sequence: TGCAGTGCTCTAGCGGCGTACCAAGAGACCCAGTACTTC.